Shown below are 23 T cell receptor beta chains from a single sample sequenced in a study of T cells in Graves' hyperthyroidism and ophthalmopathy. The CDR3 regions of TCR beta were amplified from RNA transcripts. First-round RT-PCR targeting the TCR CDR3 was performed with the HTBI primer set. TCRdb analysed the multiplex PCR reads with MiXCR anew, one entry per CDR3 protein. The sample includes some 250,000 distinct CDR3 sequences, 15% of them seen just once. The sequencing input was blood. The receptors shown here come from a woman aged 45-60 years with Graves' hyperthyroidism that later progressed to Graves' ophthalmopathy.

This clonotype was observed many times. The chain combines TRBV28 with TRBJ2-3; D may be TRBD1 (6 bases). Trimming pared 8 bases from V and 8 bases from J, leaving 26 bases between. The CDR3 is made up of 16 amino acids. Germline CDR1 is MDHEN and CDR2 is SYDVKM. CDR3 nucleotide sequence: TGTGCCAGCCCCCCCGGCAAGGGGGACGGGGTCGCTACGCAGTATTTT. Amino acids: CASPPGKGDGVATQYF.

This clonotype was counted ten times or more. The rearrangement uses TRBV2 and TRBJ2-7, with 7 positions matching TRBD1. V trimming: 6 bases; J trimming: 2 bases; junction bases outside the gene matches: 13. In germline, CDR1 is SNHLY, CDR2 FYNNEI. The CDR3 length is 16 residues. The CDR3 here is CASRSPRQGLTYEQYF. The CDR3 DNA reads as TGTGCCAGCAGGAGTCCCAGACAGGGATTAACCTACGAGCAGTACTTC.

The V and J genes are TRBV7-3 and TRBJ2-7; 9 bases line up with TRBD2. This CDR3 is built from 16 residues. Germline CDR1 is SGHTA and CDR2 is FQGTGA. V was pared by 4 bases and J by 2 bases, with 9 bases of the junction left unmatched. CDR3 nucleotide sequence: TGTGCCAGCAGCTACCGCCTAGCGGGGAGAACCTACGAGCAGTACTTC. Protein sequence: CASSYRLAGRTYEQYF.

This rearrangement joins TRBV11-2 to TRBJ2-7; 13 positions match TRBD2. From germline, CDR1 is SGHAT and CDR2 FQNNGV. J gave up 4 bases and V 6 bases, and 3 bases lay outside the gene matches. The CDR3 covers 14 residues. The DNA of the CDR3 is TGTGCCAGCAGACAACTAGCGGGGGGGTACGAGCAGTACTTC. This gives the protein CASRQLAGGYEQYF.

This clonotype has more than one count but fewer than ten. The chain couples TRBV6-1 to TRBJ2-7; no clear D. V was trimmed by 2 bases and J by 3 bases, leaving 11 bases between them. CDR3 length: 14 amino acids. CDR1 and CDR2 (germline): MNHNS, SASEGT. CDR3 DNA sequence: TGTGCCAGCAGTGAATGGGGTGGGAACTACGAGCAGTACTTC. Amino acid sequence: CASSEWGGNYEQYF.

The sample holds many counts of this clonotype. The rearrangement joins TRBV28 to TRBJ1-1; D unclear. Trimming took off 0 bases at V and 4 bases at J, with 9 bases between the two ends. CDR3 length: 14 amino acids. Germline V gives CDR1 MDHEN, CDR2 SYDVKM. Here the CDR3 reads CASSLWRAGTEAFF. Here the CDR3 DNA reads TGTGCCAGCAGTTTATGGCGGGCGGGCACTGAAGCTTTCTTT.

V gene TRBV5-1 combines with J gene TRBJ2-5; a possible D gene is TRBD2 (6 bases). Germline values: CDR1 SGHRS, CDR2 YFSETQ. This CDR3 spans 13 amino acids. V was pared by 4 bases and J by 7 bases, with 14 bases between. The CDR3 DNA reads as TGCGCCAGCAGCCCCGGCGGGGAAGGGACCCAGTACTTC. It is translated as CASSPGGEGTQYF.

Ten or more counts support this clonotype. V gene TRBV7-9 combines with J gene TRBJ1-1; a weak D match, TRBD1 (6 bases). Trimming removed 5 bases from V and 8 bases from J, with 15 bases in between. The CDR3 has 13 residues. Germline loops: CDR1 SEHNR, CDR2 FQNEAQ (reference sequence). CDR3 DNA sequence: TGTGCCAGCAGCCCCCCCTGGGGGCGGGAAGCTTTCTTT. Protein sequence: CASSPPWGREAFF.

This clonotype showed up many times. The chain joins TRBV3-1 to TRBJ1-6; D is undetermined. The ends were cut back, 0 bases at V and 9 bases at J, with 6 bases in the middle. Germline V gene data show CDR1 as LGHDT and CDR2 as YNNKEL (reference sequence). The CDR3 is 13 amino acids. The CDR3 protein is CASSQEGSSPLHF. The CDR3 nucleotides read TGTGCCAGCAGCCAAGAAGGGAGTTCACCCCTCCACTTT.

This clonotype occurred many times. The rearrangement uses TRBV3-1 and TRBJ1-1; possible D gene TRBD1, 5 bases. V lost 5 bases and J 4 bases, leaving 14 bases between the germline ends. This CDR3 spans 14 amino acids. CDR1 and CDR2 (germline): LGHDT, YNNKEL (reference sequence). CDR3 amino acids: CASSSSDGGTEAFF. The CDR3 DNA sequence: TGTGCCAGCAGCTCAAGCGACGGGGGCACTGAAGCTTTCTTT.

The rearrangement joins TRBV5-1 to TRBJ2-6; tentatively, D is TRBD2 (6 bases). Trimming took 4 bases from V and 0 from J, leaving 11 bases between them. There are 16 residues in the CDR3. Looked up from germline, CDR1 is SGHRS and CDR2 is YFSETQ. This chain's CDR3 is CASSRGMNSGANVLTF. In DNA, the CDR3 is TGCGCCAGCAGCCGGGGGATGAACTCTGGGGCCAACGTCCTGACTTTC.

The table lists this clonotype with many counts. The gene calls are TRBV28 and TRBJ1-1; D is unclear. Deletions cut 4 bases from V and 5 bases from J, with 17 bases between. This CDR3 is built from 15 residues. Per germline, CDR1 MDHEN and CDR2 SYDVKM. The CDR3: CASSSLFGLRTEAFF. The CDR3 region has the DNA TGTGCCAGCAGTTCCCTCTTCGGGCTGCGTACTGAAGCTTTCTTT.

This clonotype was observed at least ten times. The chain links TRBV7-3 to TRBJ2-2, with TRBD1 matching 7 bases. Germline trimming cut 5 bases from V and 6 bases from J; bases unmatched to any gene: 0. The CDR3 contains 12 residues. CDR1 and CDR2 from the germline V gene are SGHTA and FQGTGA. The DNA for the CDR3 is TGTGCCAGCAGCGGGACAGCCGGGGAGCTGTTTTTT. Translated, it gives CASSGTAGELFF.

This chain links TRBV12-3 or TRBV12-4 with TRBJ1-3; D is possibly TRBD1 (5 bases). V lost 3 bases to trimming and J lost 4 bases, with 10 bases between them. The CDR3 contains 14 residues. The CDR3 DNA reads TGTGCCAGCAGTTTTATCAGGGTGGGAAACACCATATATTTT. Protein product: CASSFIRVGNTIYF.

This clonotype was picked up many times. This chain joins TRBV6-6 and TRBJ2-2; no clear D gene. The ends were cut back, 0 bases at V and 6 bases at J, with 20 bases in the middle. Germline CDR1 MNHNY, CDR2 SVGAGI (reference sequence). This CDR3 comprises 18 residues. The CDR3 spells CASSYSKPLGRKAGELFF. DNA for the CDR3: TGTGCCAGCAGTTACTCGAAACCCCTGGGCAGGAAGGCCGGGGAGCTGTTTTTT.

This clonotype occurred a few times. The chain carries TRBV20-1 and TRBJ2-3, with D unclear. From germline, CDR1 is DFQATT and CDR2 SNEGSKA (reference sequence). V was trimmed by 4 bases and J by 2 bases, leaving 16 bases between them. The CDR3 consists of 15 residues. DNA of the CDR3: TGCAGTGCTACACCCCCCTTTTCCTTCACAGATACGCAGTATTTT. Translated, it gives CSATPPFSFTDTQYF.

The genes are TRBV7-3 and TRBJ2-1, with TRBD2 as a possible D gene (6 bases). Germline CDR1 and CDR2: SGHTA and FQGTGA. The CDR3 extends over 19 amino acids. V lost 0 bases and J lost 1, with 19 bases in between. CDR3: CASSLTGGPILGSYNEQFF. The CDR3 nucleotides read TGTGCCAGCAGCTTAACCGGGGGACCCATTCTCGGGTCCTACAATGAGCAGTTCTTC.

Ten or more counts support this clonotype. V gene TRBV27 combines with J gene TRBJ1-3; D is possibly TRBD1 (6 bases). This CDR3 is 16 amino acids long. The germline CDR1 and CDR2 sequences are MNHEY and SMNVEV (reference sequence). V dropped 5 bases and J dropped 2 bases, with 16 bases sitting between them. This CDR3 is CASSDSTGRTGNTIYF. CDR3 bases: TGTGCCAGCAGTGACAGCACAGGGCGAACTGGAAACACCATATATTTT.

This sequence joins TRBV5-1 and TRBJ2-5; D might be TRBD1 (8 bases). Germline V gene lookup returns CDR1 SGHRS and CDR2 YFSETQ. This CDR3 has 15 amino acids. V was shortened by 0 bases and J by 5 bases, with 14 bases between the two germline ends. CDR3 amino acids: CASSLAGQGGETQYF. The CDR3 coding sequence is TGCGCCAGCAGCTTGGCCGGACAGGGAGGGGAGACCCAGTACTTC.

In this sample, this clonotype turned up many times. The gene calls are TRBV20-1 and TRBJ2-1; 8 bases map to TRBD2. Germline CDR1 and CDR2: DFQATT and SNEGSKA (reference sequence). V lost 6 bases and J lost 9; bases outside the gene matches: 13. The CDR3 spans 14 residues. CDR3 DNA sequence: TGCAGTGCCGAGGTCCTCACGGGAGGGGGTGAGCAGTTCTTC. It specifies CSAEVLTGGGEQFF.

In its sample, this clonotype is medium-sized. The V and J genes are TRBV28 and TRBJ2-3; TRBD2 matches at 7 bases. Trimming cost V 2 bases and J 3 bases; bases outside gene matches: 11. This CDR3 is built from 17 residues. Germline CDR1 and CDR2: MDHEN and SYDVKM. In nucleotides, the CDR3 is TGTGCCAGCAGTTTACCCAATTTGGGAGGGCTTACAGATACGCAGTATTTT. Amino acids: CASSLPNLGGLTDTQYF.

In this sample, this clonotype turned up many times. The chain employs TRBV20-1 and TRBJ1-1; D call uncertain. V was trimmed by 4 bases and J by 4 bases, leaving 7 bases between them. Germline CDR1 reads DFQATT; CDR2 reads SNEGSKA (reference sequence). This CDR3 has 11 residues. In nucleotides, the CDR3 is TGCAGTGCTATTCCGCGCACTGAAGCTTTCTTT. It specifies CSAIPRTEAFF.

Concerning this clonotype: This may come from a read error, since a much larger clone is one base off. The CDR3 is CASSPFLPASSYEQYF. The CDR3 coding sequence is TGTGCCAGCAGTCCTTTTTTACCAGCGAGCTCCTACGAGCAGTACTTC. The chain is built from TRBV27 and TRBJ2-7; D is uncertain. CDR3 size: 16 residues. V was pared by 5 bases and J by 0 bases, with 17 bases between. In germline, CDR1 is MNHEY, CDR2 SMNVEV (reference sequence).